The table lists the clone carrying this T cell receptor beta chain with many counts. The antigen remains unidentified. This sample is part of a study of early T cells in non-severe SARS-CoV-2 infection. Study details: Alpha and beta chains were unpaired, from unsorted whole-blood bulk RNA.

Tagging with unique molecular identifiers was applied to individual cDNA molecules. One entry per CDR3 protein, called by TCRdb with MiXCR from the 5' RACE reads. The data contain some 77,000 distinct CDR3 sequences, about 5% of them seen just once; the ten biggest clones take up 7.3%. Study-level findings and limits: Missing private and CD4 specificities, VDJdb matching favored anti-spike CD8 responses.

V lost 1 base to trimming and J lost 3 bases, with 13 bases between them. CDR1 and CDR2 from the germline V gene are DFQATT and SNEGSKA (reference sequence). This CDR3 spans 15 amino acids. The input for sequencing was whole blood, taken at baseline. This receptor was taken from an adult who was a healthcare worker with PCR-confirmed SARS-CoV-2 infection or an uninfected control (not recorded which). The rearrangement links TRBV20-1 to TRBJ2-1, with a possible D match to TRBD2 (5 bases). The CDR3, as DNA: TGCAGTGCTAGAGGTATGGACTCCCTCTACAATGAGCAGTTCTTC. This codes for CSARGMDSLYNEQFF.